In this sample, the clone carrying this TCR beta chain turned up many times. Its antigen is unknown. The sample originates from a study of blood T cells in healthy people across ages. Study-wide findings and caveats: CMV status of donors was unknown, possibly confounding expanded clonotype changes.

Germline assignment: CDR1 SGHAT and CDR2 FQDESV (reference sequence). This CDR3 region has 15 residues. V was cut by 5 bases and J by 1 base, with 13 bases left in between. In terms of origin and age, donors were healthy Caucasian individuals from Russia aged 6 to 90. For every donor, a draw yielded about 10 milliliters of peripheral blood. Isolated per sample were at least 6 million PBMCs. PCR was performed a second time for roughly 6 to 12 cycles using a sample-barcoded 5' primer and a J-beta primer mix. TCRdb re-analysed the 5' RACE reads in MiXCR, keeping a single row per CDR3 protein. In the table there are about 670,000 distinct CDR3 sequences, 40% to 45% of which are singletons.

J is TRBJ2-3 and V is TRBV11-1, with D possibly being TRBD1 or TRBD2 (5 bases each). The receptor comes from an elderly man in good health. Sequenced sample: blood. DNA for the CDR3: TGTGCCAGCAGCCTAGAGGGGCGGCGCACAGATACGCAGTATTTT. It is translated as CASSLEGRRTDTQYF.